The rows below give T cell receptor beta chains drawn from one sample of a study of blood T cell repertoires in COVID-19. TCRdb's copy holds only in-frame clones and misses some; the assay was immunoSEQ multiplex PCR. Of over 50,000 clones in the sample, approximately 85% are singletons; the top ten hold approximately 10%. The sample consisted of peripheral blood. These receptor sequences come from a human donor in a cohort sampled during active COVID-19. Each CDR3 is given with its conserved first and last residue. Each record gives: J gene, V gene, clone size, D gene, CDR3 DNA, CDR3 protein. A D gene is named only where the DNA matches it firmly. Clone size, where shown, is once, few, many, or a class for clones that have expanded.

J gene: TRBJ2-5; V gene: TRBV28; clone size: many; D gene: TRBD2; CDR3 DNA: TGTGCCAGCAACGGGGACGTAGGGAGGGCCTCGGCCCAGTACTTC; CDR3 protein: CASNGDVGRASAQYF
J gene: TRBJ2-5; V gene: TRBV7-9; clone size: NA; D gene: TRBD1; CDR3 DNA: TGTGCCAGCAGCCCGCCGGGACAGGTGTTCGCGGAGACCCAGTACTTC; CDR3 protein: CASSPPGQVFAETQYF
J gene: TRBJ2-7; V gene: TRBV2; clone size: NA; D gene: NA; CDR3 DNA: TGTGCCAGCAGACGGGACTCCTACGAGCAGTACTTC; CDR3 protein: CASRRDSYEQYF
J gene: TRBJ1-1; V gene: TRBV6-5; clone size: few; D gene: NA; CDR3 DNA: TGTGCCAGCAGAATACCAGGGTCCCCTGAAGCTTTCTTT; CDR3 protein: CASRIPGSPEAFF
J gene: TRBJ2-2; V gene: TRBV3-1/TRBV3-2; clone size: few; D gene: NA; CDR3 DNA: TGTGCCAGCAGCCACCGGGGGGCGGTCGGGGAGCTGTTTTTT; CDR3 protein: CASSHRGAVGELFF
J gene: TRBJ2-6; V gene: TRBV9; clone size: NA; D gene: TRBD2; CDR3 DNA: TGTGCCAGCAGCGTTGGACTAGTCTCTGGGGCCAACGTCCTGACTTTC; CDR3 protein: CASSVGLVSGANVLTF
J gene: TRBJ2-5; V gene: TRBV6-1; clone size: NA; D gene: TRBD2; CDR3 DNA: TGTGCCAGCAGTGAACTGATTGGGACTACCCAAGAGACCCAGTACTTC; CDR3 protein: CASSELIGTTQETQYF
J gene: TRBJ1-2; V gene: TRBV4-3; clone size: NA; D gene: NA; CDR3 DNA: TGCGCCAGCAGAGTTTCCACACAGGAATCCTATGGCTACACCTTC; CDR3 protein: CASRVSTQESYGYTF
J gene: TRBJ2-1; V gene: TRBV29-1; clone size: NA; D gene: TRBD2; CDR3 DNA: TGCAGCGTTGAGGGTACTAGCGGGAGGGTTGATGAGCAGTTCTTC; CDR3 protein: CSVEGTSGRVDEQFF
J gene: TRBJ1-1; V gene: TRBV4-1; clone size: NA; D gene: TRBD1; CDR3 DNA: TGCGCCAGCAGCCAAGGCCGGGACAGTTACACTGAAGCTTTCTTT; CDR3 protein: CASSQGRDSYTEAFF
J gene: TRBJ1-5; V gene: TRBV2; clone size: NA; D gene: NA; CDR3 DNA: TGTGCCAGCAGTGAAGAAATCGATCAGCCCCAGCATTTT; CDR3 protein: CASSEEIDQPQHF
J gene: TRBJ2-7; V gene: TRBV7-9; clone size: NA; D gene: NA; CDR3 DNA: TGTGCCAGCAGCTTAGAGTTCGAGGTAGTAGCGTTCTTCACCCACGAGCAGTACTTC; CDR3 protein: CASSLEFEVVAFFTHEQYF
J gene: TRBJ2-1; V gene: TRBV3-1/TRBV3-2; clone size: NA; D gene: NA; CDR3 DNA: TGTGCCAGCAGCCAAGAGGTGCAGTCCTCTGGGGCTAATGAGCAGTTCTTC; CDR3 protein: CASSQEVQSSGANEQFF
J gene: TRBJ2-7; V gene: TRBV6-2/TRBV6-3; clone size: NA; D gene: NA; CDR3 DNA: TGTGCCAGCAGTTACTCAGAACCGGGATCAGCCTACGAGCAGTACTTC; CDR3 protein: CASSYSEPGSAYEQYF